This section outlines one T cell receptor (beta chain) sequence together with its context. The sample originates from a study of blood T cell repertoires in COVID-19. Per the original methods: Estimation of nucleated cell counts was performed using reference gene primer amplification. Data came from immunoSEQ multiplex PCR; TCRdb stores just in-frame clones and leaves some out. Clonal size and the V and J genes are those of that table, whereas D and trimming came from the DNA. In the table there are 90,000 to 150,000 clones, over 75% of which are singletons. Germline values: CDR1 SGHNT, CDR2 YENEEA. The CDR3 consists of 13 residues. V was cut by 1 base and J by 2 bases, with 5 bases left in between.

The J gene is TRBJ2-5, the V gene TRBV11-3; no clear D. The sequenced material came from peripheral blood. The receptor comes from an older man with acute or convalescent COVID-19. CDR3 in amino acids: CASSLARQETQYF. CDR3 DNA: TGTGCCAGCAGCTTAGCCAGGCAAGAGACCCAGTACTTC.